This TCR beta chain was documented in a study of metastatic and nonmetastatic thyroid tumors. About the research overall: The comparison covered peripheral blood and tumor or nodule tissue in malignant and benign thyroid patients.

No treatment had been given to any patient before thyroid surgery. This CDR3 has 17 residues. Germline assignment: CDR1 MNHEY and CDR2 SVGEGT. V dropped 4 bases and J dropped 3 bases, with 19 bases sitting between them. In regard to this clone: A much larger clone sits a single nucleotide away, making a read error possible. The same CDR3 can be traced to other DNA sequences in this sample.

In the study's own analysis: A classifier of distant metastasis in papillary thyroid cancer was built from CDR3 differences (across clinicopathological groups). TCRdb re-called clones from the PCR reads using MiXCR. TCRdb's processing, not the study's, gives the V and J calls here. The sample carries 30,000 to 40,000 clones, around 20% recorded once. Sequencing was done on a sample of blood. The receptor was derived from a female donor with papillary thyroid cancer or a benign thyroid nodule (not recorded which). Some clones in this sample may be carry-over from other donors' samples. The chain links TRBV6-2 or TRBV6-3 to TRBJ1-5; the D is unclear. CDR3 nucleotides: TGTGCCAGCAGTTCGCCCATTGGTGGGCGGTTCAATCAGCCCCAGCATTTT. Amino acids: CASSSPIGGRFNQPQHF.